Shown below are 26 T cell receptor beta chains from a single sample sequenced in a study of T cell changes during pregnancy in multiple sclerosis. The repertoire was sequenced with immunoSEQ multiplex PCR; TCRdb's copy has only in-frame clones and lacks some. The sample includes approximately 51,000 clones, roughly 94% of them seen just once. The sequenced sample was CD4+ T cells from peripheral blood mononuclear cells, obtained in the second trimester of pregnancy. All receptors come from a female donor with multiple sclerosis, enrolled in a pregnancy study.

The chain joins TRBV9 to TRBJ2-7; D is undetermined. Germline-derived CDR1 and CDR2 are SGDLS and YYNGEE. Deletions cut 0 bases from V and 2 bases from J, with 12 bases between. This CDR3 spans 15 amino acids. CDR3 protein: CASSVGPSQTYEQYF. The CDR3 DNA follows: TGTGCCAGCAGCGTAGGGCCCTCGCAGACCTACGAGCAGTACTTC.

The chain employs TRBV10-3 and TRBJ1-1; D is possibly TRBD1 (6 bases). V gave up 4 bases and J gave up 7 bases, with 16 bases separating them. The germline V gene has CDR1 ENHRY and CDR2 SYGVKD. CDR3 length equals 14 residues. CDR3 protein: CAISVGQSPDEAFF. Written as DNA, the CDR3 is TGTGCCATCAGTGTTGGACAGAGCCCTGATGAAGCTTTCTTT.

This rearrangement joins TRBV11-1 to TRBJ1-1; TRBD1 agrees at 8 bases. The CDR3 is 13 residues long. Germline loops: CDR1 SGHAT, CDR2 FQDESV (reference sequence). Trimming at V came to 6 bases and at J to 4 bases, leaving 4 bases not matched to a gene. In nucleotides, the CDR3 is TGTGCCAGCAGGCATACAGGGGGCACTGAAGCTTTCTTT. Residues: CASRHTGGTEAFF. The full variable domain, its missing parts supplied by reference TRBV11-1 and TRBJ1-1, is EAEVAQSPRYKITEKSQAVAFWCDPISGHATLYWYRQILGQGPELLVQFQDESVVDDSQLPKDRFSAERLKGVDSTLKIQPAELGDSAMYLCASRHTGGTEAFFGQGTRLTVV.

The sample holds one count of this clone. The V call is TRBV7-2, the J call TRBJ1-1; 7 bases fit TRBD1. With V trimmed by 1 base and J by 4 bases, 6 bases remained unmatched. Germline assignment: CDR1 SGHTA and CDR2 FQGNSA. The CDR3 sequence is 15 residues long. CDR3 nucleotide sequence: TGTGCCAGCAGCTTAGATGGCAGGGGGTTCACTGAAGCTTTCTTT. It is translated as CASSLDGRGFTEAFF. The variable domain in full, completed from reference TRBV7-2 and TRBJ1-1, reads GAGVSQSPSNKVTEKGKDVELRCDPISGHTALYWYRQSLGQGLEFLIYFQGNSAPDKSGLPSDRFSAERTGGSVSTLTIQRTQQEDSAVYLCASSLDGRGFTEAFFGQGTRLTVV.

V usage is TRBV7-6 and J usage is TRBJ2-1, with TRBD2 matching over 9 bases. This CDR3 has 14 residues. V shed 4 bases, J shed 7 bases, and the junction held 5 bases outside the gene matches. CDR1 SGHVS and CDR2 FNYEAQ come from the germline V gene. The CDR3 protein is CASSWGLARNEQFF. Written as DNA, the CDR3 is TGTGCCAGCAGCTGGGGACTAGCCAGAAATGAGCAGTTCTTC.

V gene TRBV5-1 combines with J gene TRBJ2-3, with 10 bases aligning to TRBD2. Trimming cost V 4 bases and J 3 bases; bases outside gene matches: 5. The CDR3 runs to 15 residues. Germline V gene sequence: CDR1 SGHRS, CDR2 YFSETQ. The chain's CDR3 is CASSQAGGVTDTQYF. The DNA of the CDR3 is TGCGCCAGCAGCCAAGCGGGGGGGGTTACAGATACGCAGTATTTT. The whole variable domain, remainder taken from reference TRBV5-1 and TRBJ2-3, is KAGVTQTPRYLIKTRGQQVTLSCSPISGHRSVSWYQQTPGQGLQFLFEYFSETQRNKGNFPGRFSGRQFSNSRSEMNVSTLELGDSALYLCASSQAGGVTDTQYFGPGTRLTVL.

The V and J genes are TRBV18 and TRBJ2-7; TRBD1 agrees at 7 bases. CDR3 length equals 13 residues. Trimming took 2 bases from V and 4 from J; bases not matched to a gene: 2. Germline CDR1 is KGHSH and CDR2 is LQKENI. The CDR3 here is CASSPGTEYEQYF. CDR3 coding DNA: TGTGCCAGCTCACCAGGGACAGAGTACGAGCAGTACTTC.

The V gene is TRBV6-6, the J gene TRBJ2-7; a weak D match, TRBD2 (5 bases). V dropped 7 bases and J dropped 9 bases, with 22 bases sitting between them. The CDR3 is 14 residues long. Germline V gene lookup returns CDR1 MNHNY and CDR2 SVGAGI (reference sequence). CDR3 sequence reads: CASTTRVPLAGQYF. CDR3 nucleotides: TGTGCCAGCACCACGCGGGTACCGTTGGCCGGGCAGTACTTC.

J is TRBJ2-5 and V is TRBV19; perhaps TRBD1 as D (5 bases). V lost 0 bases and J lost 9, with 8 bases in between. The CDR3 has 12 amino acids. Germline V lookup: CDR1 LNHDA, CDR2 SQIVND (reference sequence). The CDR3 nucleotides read TGTGCCAGTAGTATAGATCGACAGTCCCAGTACTTC. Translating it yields CASSIDRQSQYF.

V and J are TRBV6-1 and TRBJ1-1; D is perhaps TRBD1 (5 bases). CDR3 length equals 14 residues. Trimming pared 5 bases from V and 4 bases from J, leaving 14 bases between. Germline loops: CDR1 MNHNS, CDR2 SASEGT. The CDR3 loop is CASSSRTSGTEAFF. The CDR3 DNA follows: TGTGCCAGCAGTAGCCGGACATCCGGCACTGAAGCTTTCTTT.

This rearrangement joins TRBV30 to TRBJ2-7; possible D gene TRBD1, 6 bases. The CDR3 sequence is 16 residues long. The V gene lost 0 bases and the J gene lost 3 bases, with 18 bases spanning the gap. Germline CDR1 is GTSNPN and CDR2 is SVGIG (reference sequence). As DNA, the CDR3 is TGTGCCTGGAGTGTAGTCCCATGCAGGGGCCTCTACGAGCAGTACTTC. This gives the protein CAWSVVPCRGLYEQYF. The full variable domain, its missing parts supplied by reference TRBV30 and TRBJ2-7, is SQTIHQWPATLVQPVGSPLSLECTVEGTSNPNLYWYRQAAGRGLQLLFYSVGIGQISSEVPQNLSASRPQDRQFILSSKKLLLSDSGFYLCAWSVVPCRGLYEQYFGPGTRLTVT.

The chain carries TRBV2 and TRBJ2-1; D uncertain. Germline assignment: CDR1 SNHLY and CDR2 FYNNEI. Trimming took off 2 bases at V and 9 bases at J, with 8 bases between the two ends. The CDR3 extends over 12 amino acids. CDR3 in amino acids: CASSEIFGEQFF. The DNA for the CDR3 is TGTGCCAGCAGTGAAATCTTCGGTGAGCAGTTCTTC.

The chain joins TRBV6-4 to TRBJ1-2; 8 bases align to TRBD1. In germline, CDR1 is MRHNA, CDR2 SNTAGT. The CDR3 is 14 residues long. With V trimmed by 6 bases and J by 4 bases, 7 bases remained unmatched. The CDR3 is CASSPTGAVYGYTF. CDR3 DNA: TGTGCCAGCAGCCCGACAGGGGCAGTCTATGGCTACACCTTC.

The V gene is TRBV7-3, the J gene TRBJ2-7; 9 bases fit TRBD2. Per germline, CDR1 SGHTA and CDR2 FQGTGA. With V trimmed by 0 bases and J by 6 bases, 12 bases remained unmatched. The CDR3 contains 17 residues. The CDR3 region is CASSLTGIAGAVFEQYF. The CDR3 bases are TGTGCCAGCAGCTTAACGGGGATAGCGGGGGCAGTTTTCGAGCAGTACTTC.

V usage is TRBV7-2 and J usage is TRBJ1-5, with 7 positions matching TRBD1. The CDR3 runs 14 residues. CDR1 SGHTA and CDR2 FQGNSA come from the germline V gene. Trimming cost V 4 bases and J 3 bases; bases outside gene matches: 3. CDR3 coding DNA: TGTGCCAGCAGCTGGGGACAGACCAATCAGCCCCAGCATTTT. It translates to CASSWGQTNQPQHF. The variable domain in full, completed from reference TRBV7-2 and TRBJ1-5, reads GAGVSQSPSNKVTEKGKDVELRCDPISGHTALYWYRQSLGQGLEFLIYFQGNSAPDKSGLPSDRFSAERTGGSVSTLTIQRTQQEDSAVYLCASSWGQTNQPQHFGDGTRLSIL.

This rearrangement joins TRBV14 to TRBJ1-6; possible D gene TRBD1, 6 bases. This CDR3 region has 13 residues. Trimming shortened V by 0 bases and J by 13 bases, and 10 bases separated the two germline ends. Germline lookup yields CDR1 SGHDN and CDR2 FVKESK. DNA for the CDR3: TGTGCCAGCAGCCAAGATTTGGGGGCTCCCCTCCACTTT. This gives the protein CASSQDLGAPLHF. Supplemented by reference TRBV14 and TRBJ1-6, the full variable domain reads EAGVTQFPSHSVIEKGQTVTLRCDPISGHDNLYWYRRVMGKEIKFLLHFVKESKQDESGMPNNRFLAERTGGTYSTLKVQPAELEDSGVYFCASSQDLGAPLHFGNGTRLTVT.

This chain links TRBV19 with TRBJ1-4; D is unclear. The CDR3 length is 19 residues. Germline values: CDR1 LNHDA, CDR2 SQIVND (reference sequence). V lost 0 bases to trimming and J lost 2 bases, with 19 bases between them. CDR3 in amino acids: CASSIDFGKGRMTNEKLFF. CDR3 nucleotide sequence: TGTGCCAGTAGTATAGATTTTGGGAAAGGGAGGATGACTAATGAAAAACTGTTTTTT.

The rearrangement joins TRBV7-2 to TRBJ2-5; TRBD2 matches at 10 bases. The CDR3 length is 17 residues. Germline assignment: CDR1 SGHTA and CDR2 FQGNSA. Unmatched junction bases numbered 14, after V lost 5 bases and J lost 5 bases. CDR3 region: CASSPGTAGGPRETQYF. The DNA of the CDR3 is TGTGCCAGCAGCCCGGGGACAGCGGGGGGGCCTCGGGAGACCCAGTACTTC.

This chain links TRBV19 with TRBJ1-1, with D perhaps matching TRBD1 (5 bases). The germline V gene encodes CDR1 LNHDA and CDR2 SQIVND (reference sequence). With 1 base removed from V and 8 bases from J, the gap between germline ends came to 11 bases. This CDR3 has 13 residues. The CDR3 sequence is CASSIAFGGEAFF. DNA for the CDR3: TGTGCCAGTAGTATAGCCTTTGGGGGGGAAGCTTTCTTT.

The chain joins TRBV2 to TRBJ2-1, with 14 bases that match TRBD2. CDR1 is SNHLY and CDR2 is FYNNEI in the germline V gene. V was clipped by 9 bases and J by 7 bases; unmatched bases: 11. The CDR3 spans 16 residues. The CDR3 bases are TGTGCCAGTAAAGGACTAGCGGGGGGTACCACAAATGAGCAGTTCTTC. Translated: CASKGLAGGTTNEQFF.

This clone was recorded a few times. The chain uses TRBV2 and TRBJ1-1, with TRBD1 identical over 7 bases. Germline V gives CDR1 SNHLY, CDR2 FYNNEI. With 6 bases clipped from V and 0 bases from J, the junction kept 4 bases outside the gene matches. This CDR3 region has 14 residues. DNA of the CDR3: TGTGCCAGCAGGATCAGGGGGGTGAACACTGAAGCTTTCTTT. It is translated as CASRIRGVNTEAFF.

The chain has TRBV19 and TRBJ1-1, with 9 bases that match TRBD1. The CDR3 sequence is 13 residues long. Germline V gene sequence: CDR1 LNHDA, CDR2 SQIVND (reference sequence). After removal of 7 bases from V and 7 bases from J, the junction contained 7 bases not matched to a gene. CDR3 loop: CASIRTGVGEAFF. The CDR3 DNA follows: TGTGCCAGTATAAGGACAGGGGTCGGTGAAGCTTTCTTT.

The CDR3 DNA is TGTGCCAGCAGCTGGACACCAGGGGAGACCCAGTACTTC. This codes for CASSWTPGETQYF. This chain links TRBV7-6 with TRBJ2-5, with TRBD1 as a possible D gene (5 bases). Germline V gene data show CDR1 as SGHVS and CDR2 as FNYEAQ. The CDR3 contains 13 residues. Trimming left V 4 bases short and J 5 bases short, with 11 bases between. Based on the CDR3 plus reference TRBV7-6 and TRBJ2-5, the full variable domain is GAGVSQSPRYKVTKRGQDVALRCDPISGHVSLYWYRQALGQGPEFLTYFNYEAQQDKSGLPNDRFSAERPEGSISTLTIQRTEQRDSAMYRCASSWTPGETQYFGPGTRLLVL.

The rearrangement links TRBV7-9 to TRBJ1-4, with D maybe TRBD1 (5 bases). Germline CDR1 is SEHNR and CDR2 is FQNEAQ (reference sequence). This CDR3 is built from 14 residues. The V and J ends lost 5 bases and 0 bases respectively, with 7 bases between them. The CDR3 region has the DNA TGTGCCAGCAGCCGACAGCCAACTAATGAAAAACTGTTTTTT. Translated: CASSRQPTNEKLFF.

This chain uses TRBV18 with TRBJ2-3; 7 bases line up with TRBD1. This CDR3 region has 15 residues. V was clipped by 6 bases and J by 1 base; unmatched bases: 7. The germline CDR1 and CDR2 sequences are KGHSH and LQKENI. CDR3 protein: CASSEQGQGTDTQYF. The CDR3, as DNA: TGTGCCAGCTCTGAACAGGGGCAGGGCACAGATACGCAGTATTTT.

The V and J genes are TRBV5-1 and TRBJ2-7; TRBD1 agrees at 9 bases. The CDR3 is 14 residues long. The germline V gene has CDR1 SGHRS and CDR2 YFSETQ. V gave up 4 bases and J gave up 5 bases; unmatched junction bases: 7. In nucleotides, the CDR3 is TGCGCCAGCAGCGAACAGGGGGCGATGGACGAGCAGTACTTC. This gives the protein CASSEQGAMDEQYF.